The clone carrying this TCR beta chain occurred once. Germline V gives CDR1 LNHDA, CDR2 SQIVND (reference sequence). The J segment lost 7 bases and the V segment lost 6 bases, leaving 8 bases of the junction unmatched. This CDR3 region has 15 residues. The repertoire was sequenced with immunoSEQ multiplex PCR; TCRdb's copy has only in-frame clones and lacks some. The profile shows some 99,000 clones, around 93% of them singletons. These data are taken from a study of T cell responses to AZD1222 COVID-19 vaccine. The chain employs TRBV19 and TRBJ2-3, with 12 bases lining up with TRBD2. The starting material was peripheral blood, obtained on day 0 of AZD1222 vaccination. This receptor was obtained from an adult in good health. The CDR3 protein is CASSQTSGSGNTQYF. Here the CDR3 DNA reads TGTGCCAGTAGCCAGACTAGCGGGAGTGGGAATACGCAGTATTTT.